This T cell receptor beta chain came from a study of T cell repertoires in cytomegalovirus infection (dated by TCRdb to the late 2010s). A note on the overall study: Peptide stimulations targeted recently identified HLA-C-restricted CMV epitopes, whose presentation resists viral immunomodulation, together with well-studied HLA-B-restricted epitopes. Donor HLA type was relevant to the analysis, because carriage of CMV infection together with the matching HLA type was indicated by public TCR beta signatures.

CDR1 ENHRY and CDR2 SYGVKD are derived from the germline V gene. The CDR3 covers 13 residues, taking in both the cysteine and the phenylalanine. The kept DNA is CDR3 alone, 39 bases in frame from the first base. Ends trimmed: V by 11 bases, J by 1 base; bases unmatched to a gene: 7. Study-wide findings and limitations: Carriers of CMV infection plus the relevant HLA type were discriminated by the cumulative frequency of public TCR beta family members in the study cohort and in an independent roughly 380-donor cohort. The ex vivo response was dominated by HLA-C-restricted CMV-specific TCR beta clonotypes, which also provided the single most frequent clonotype in two of eight donors.

The sample's treatment or condition label, in plain terms: in vitro stimulation with specific CMV peptide epitopes to enrich CMV-specific T cells. With regard to this clonotype: Its specific antigen is unknown. No clone much larger than this one lies a single base away; base qualities are absent.

Sequencing instrument: Illumina HiSeq 1500. The public reads were reanalyzed by TCRdb: fastp trimming at Q25, MiXCR alignment, in-frame beta chains only. Each entry merges the rows of one CDR3 protein and shows their most common DNA and genes. In all, the sample holds 570,000 or so distinct CDR3 sequences, and almost 40% of those were seen once. 48% of the sample lies in the top ten. The starting material was cultured PBMCs, obtained from culture after CMV antigen stimulation. The V gene is TRBV10-3 and the J gene is TRBJ1-1; 7 of the junction bases match TRBD1. This receptor was identified in a human donor in good health (CMV status not recorded). Some clones in this sample may be carry-over from other donors' samples. The DNA sequence is as follows: TGTGCCGTAACCGGGACAGAGAACACTGAAGCTTTCTTT. Its amino acids are CAVTGTENTEAFF.